The T cell receptor (beta chain) under discussion was sequenced for a study of early T cells in non-severe SARS-CoV-2 infection. As for the study in general: Chains were not paired, and sequencing was done on bulk RNA from unsorted whole blood. The study's findings and limits: Lookups in VDJdb leaned toward anti-spike CD8 responses and missed private and CD4 specificities.

Only a few counts were recorded for this clonotype. Its antigen remains unknown. V lost 0 bases and J lost 4; bases outside the gene matches: 3. The CDR3 extends over 15 amino acids. Per germline, CDR1 SGHAT and CDR2 FQNNGV. In the library, individual cDNA molecules carried attached unique molecular identifiers. One entry per CDR3 protein, called by TCRdb with MiXCR from the 5' RACE reads. The top ten clones hold around 12% of a sample with tens of thousands of distinct CDR3 sequences, 7.5% to 9% of them seen once. The V call is TRBV11-2, the J call TRBJ2-7; TRBD2 agrees at 10 bases. Sequencing was performed on whole blood, taken at baseline. The origin of this receptor is an adult who was a healthcare worker with PCR-confirmed SARS-CoV-2 infection or an uninfected control (not recorded which). CDR3 amino acids: CASSLDQRGGYEQYF. For the CDR3, the DNA is TGTGCCAGCAGCTTAGATCAGCGGGGGGGATACGAGCAGTACTTC. Looking up the rest from reference TRBV11-2 and TRBJ2-7 gives the full variable domain: EAGVAQSPRYKIIEKRQSVAFWCNPISGHATLYWYQQILGQGPKLLIQFQNNGVVDDSQLPKDRFSAERLKGVDSTLKIQPAKLEDSAVYLCASSLDQRGGYEQYFGPGTRLTVT.